This is a list of T cell receptor beta chains from one sample in a study of OX40 agonist ivuxolimab in advanced cancers. TCRdb keeps only in-frame clones here, not all; method: immunoSEQ multiplex PCR. The repertoire holds tens of thousands of clones, roughly 82% seen once, with roughly 36% in the top ten. The sample in question was CD4+ or CD8+ T cells sorted from blood, obtained in a trial of the OX40 agonist ivuxolimab. These receptor sequences come from an adult with an advanced solid tumor such as melanoma, head and neck, liver or kidney cancer. Each CDR3 is given without its conserved first and last residue. Expanded clones get a size class; other rows say once, few or many, or leave the size out.

clone_size | j_call | v_call | cdr3_aa
- | TRBJ2-7 | TRBV29-1 | SVAKRSYEQY
- | TRBJ2-3 | TRBV29-1 | SVGKGQGVTDTQY
- | TRBJ1-1 | TRBV7-9 | ASSFRPFEAF
- | TRBJ1-4 | TRBV30 | AWSVTVVAEKLF
- | TRBJ2-4 | TRBV5-6 | ASSFRGSGAKNIQY
- | TRBJ2-7 | TRBV7-8 | ASSLPRKDEQY
- | TRBJ2-5 | TRBV5-5 | ASSSGQALGTQY
once | TRBJ2-7 | TRBV5-1 | ASSLGQGEYEQY
- | TRBJ1-5 | TRBV6-6 | ASSYSGGLGPQH
- | TRBJ2-6 | TRBV28 | ASSLDRAGANVLT
few | TRBJ1-6 | TRBV7-9 | ASSFADSPLH
- | TRBJ2-5 | TRBV7-9 | ASSYPSGAWGTQY
- | TRBJ2-1 | TRBV7-3 | ASSYDSISSYNEQF
- | - | TRBV30 | AWRRSGRPGEQY
- | TRBJ1-6 | TRBV9 | ASSVSGRNSPLH
once | TRBJ1-6 | TRBV9 | ASSVEPGTVRFAPLH
- | TRBJ2-2 | TRBV6-1 | ASSGRPGQQISNTGELF
- | TRBJ2-3 | TRBV11-2 | ASSPGTVGTDTQY
- | TRBJ2-1 | TRBV6-5 | ASGTSTYNEQF
- | TRBJ2-7 | TRBV20-1 | SARDAYEQY
- | TRBJ2-7 | TRBV6-4 | ASSKLAGASEQY
once | TRBJ2-4 | TRBV19 | ASSSGIAGGSKNIQY
- | TRBJ1-5 | TRBV29-1 | SVGGDNQPQH
- | TRBJ2-7 | TRBV6-5 | ASSGAGHYEQY